These 21 T cell receptor beta chains share one sample of origin, sequenced in a study of cytomegalovirus exposure and HLA in healthy donors. PCR amplification relied on 60 Vbeta primers (plus 13 Jbeta primers). Data came from immunoSEQ multiplex PCR; TCRdb stores just in-frame clones and leaves some out. The sample holds more than 85,000 clones, about 68% seen once. Material for sequencing was PBMCs. The source is a male donor in good health and CMV-seropositive.

The chain uses TRBV2 and TRBJ2-3; 7 nucleotides line up with TRBD1. Germline lookup yields CDR1 SNHLY and CDR2 FYNNEI. The V gene end was trimmed by 5 bases and the J gene end by 2 bases; junction bases not matched to a gene: 10. This CDR3 is built from 16 residues. The CDR3 loop reads CASSFPDRANTDTQYF. DNA of the CDR3: TGTGCCAGCAGTTTCCCCGACAGGGCGAACACAGATACGCAGTATTTT.

The chain carries TRBV6-5 and TRBJ1-2, with D possibly being TRBD1 (6 bases). CDR1 is MNHEY, CDR2 SVGAGI, per germline. Trimming pared 6 bases from V and 7 bases from J, leaving 18 bases between. The CDR3 has 14 amino acids. For the CDR3, the DNA is TGTGCCAGCAGCCCGACAGGAACTGTCGGTGGCTACACCTTC. This sequence encodes CASSPTGTVGGYTF.

The rearrangement uses TRBV2 and TRBJ1-5; D not resolved. V shed 1 base and J shed 5 bases, with 9 bases lying between them. CDR3 length equals 14 residues. The V gene's germline CDR1 is SNHLY and CDR2 FYNNEI. Here the CDR3 reads CASSEVSRDQPQHF. In DNA, the CDR3 is TGTGCCAGCAGTGAAGTTTCGAGGGATCAGCCCCAGCATTTT.

V and J are TRBV7-6 and TRBJ1-2, with 7 bases lining up with TRBD1. Germline CDR1 is SGHVS and CDR2 is FNYEAQ. The CDR3 has 15 amino acids. V was pared by 5 bases and J by 0 bases, with 6 bases of the junction left unmatched. CDR3 residues: CASSPRQGSNYGYTF. The CDR3 coding sequence is TGTGCCAGCAGCCCCCGACAGGGCTCTAACTATGGCTACACCTTC.

V and J are TRBV28 and TRBJ2-3; 8 bases match TRBD1. This CDR3 comprises 15 residues. Looked up from germline, CDR1 is MDHEN and CDR2 is SYDVKM. V shed 6 bases and J 1 base; nucleotides not matched to a gene: 6. The CDR3 reads CASRYPGGRTDTQYF. CDR3 DNA sequence: TGTGCCAGCAGATATCCAGGGGGCCGCACAGATACGCAGTATTTT.

The chain couples TRBV5-1 to TRBJ2-2; the match to TRBD2 covers 13 bases. Germline CDR1 SGHRS, CDR2 YFSETQ. V shed 2 bases, J shed 4 bases, and the junction held 5 bases outside the gene matches. The CDR3 sequence is 17 residues long. CDR3 in DNA: TGCGCCAGCAGCTTAGGGACTAGCGGGGACCCCACCGGGGAGCTGTTTTTT. As protein: CASSLGTSGDPTGELFF.

The table lists this clone with a few counts. V and J are TRBV6-1 and TRBJ2-5, with D possibly TRBD2 on 5 matching bases. Trimming removed 2 bases from V and 5 bases from J, with 15 bases in between. The CDR3 totals 15 residues. Germline V gives CDR1 MNHNS, CDR2 SASEGT. CDR3 nucleotides: TGTGCCAGCAGTGAATCTCGGGGTCCGGGGGAGACCCAGTACTTC. Encoded protein: CASSESRGPGETQYF.

This sequence joins TRBV9 and TRBJ1-6; D is ambiguous. The CDR3 totals 14 residues. Germline values: CDR1 SGDLS, CDR2 YYNGEE. Trimming removed 2 bases at V and 13 bases at J, with 16 bases between. The CDR3 region has the DNA TGTGCCAGCAGCGTCGGAACGGGAGGTTTCCCCCTCCACTTT. Translation: CASSVGTGGFPLHF.

The rearrangement uses TRBV2 and TRBJ2-5; tentatively, D is TRBD2 (6 bases). The CDR3 loop spans 14 amino acids. Between the trimmed V and J ends, which lost 6 bases and 0 bases, there was a span of 11 bases. Germline CDR1 is SNHLY and CDR2 is FYNNEI. CDR3 loop: CASSNRLDQETQYF. CDR3 nucleotides: TGTGCCAGCAGCAACCGACTAGACCAAGAGACCCAGTACTTC. Drawing the rest from reference TRBV2 and TRBJ2-5, the complete variable domain is EPEVTQTPSHQVTQMGQEVILRCVPISNHLYFYWYRQILGQKVEFLVSFYNNEISEKSEIFDDQFSVERPDGSNFTLKIRSTKLEDSAMYFCASSNRLDQETQYFGPGTRLLVL.

CDR3 sequence: CASGPTGVYEQYF. DNA for the CDR3: TGTGCCAGCGGCCCTACAGGGGTCTACGAGCAGTACTTC. The chain employs TRBV27 and TRBJ2-7; 7 bases are shared with TRBD1. The ends lost 8 bases at V and 3 bases at J; junction bases unmatched: 7. This CDR3 comprises 13 residues. Germline V gene data show CDR1 as MNHEY and CDR2 as SMNVEV (reference sequence).

J is TRBJ1-2 and V is TRBV28; a possible D gene is TRBD1 (6 bases). In germline, CDR1 is MDHEN, CDR2 SYDVKM. Trimming cost V 2 bases and J 1 base, with 14 bases left between them. This CDR3 is 16 amino acids long. CDR3 coding DNA: TGTGCCAGCAGTTTAGGTGGACAGACGAGTAACTATGGCTACACCTTC. Translating it yields CASSLGGQTSNYGYTF.

This sequence joins TRBV27 and TRBJ2-1; 8 bases line up with TRBD2. In germline, CDR1 is MNHEY, CDR2 SMNVEV (reference sequence). The CDR3 extends over 15 amino acids. V shed 5 bases, J shed 0 bases, and the junction held 3 bases outside the gene matches. CDR3 coding DNA: TGTGCCAGCAGTCGGGGGGGGTTCTCCTACAATGAGCAGTTCTTC. It specifies CASSRGGFSYNEQFF.

The chain employs TRBV6-6 and TRBJ2-5, with 10 nucleotides matching TRBD2. Trimming took 8 bases from V and 5 from J; bases not matched to a gene: 14. Germline CDR1 reads MNHNY; CDR2 reads SVGAGI (reference sequence). The CDR3 has 16 amino acids. The CDR3 here is CASFPASGGASETQYF. The CDR3 DNA sequence: TGTGCCAGCTTCCCGGCCAGCGGGGGGGCCAGTGAGACCCAGTACTTC.

In DNA form, the CDR3 reads TGTGCCAGCAACCAGGACAGGGGAGACGAGCAGTACTTC. Residues: CASNQDRGDEQYF. The J gene is TRBJ2-7, the V gene TRBV6-5, with TRBD1 identical over 9 bases. CDR3 length: 13 amino acids. In germline, CDR1 is MNHEY, CDR2 SVGAGI. J was trimmed by 5 bases and V by 7 bases; bases with no gene match: 6.

V is TRBV28 and J is TRBJ1-5; 9 nucleotides align to TRBD1. The V gene's germline CDR1 is MDHEN and CDR2 SYDVKM. There are 17 residues in the CDR3. Unmatched junction bases numbered 11, after V lost 3 bases and J lost 5 bases. In DNA form, the CDR3 reads TGTGCCAGCAGTTTTTCTTCCGGACAGGGGCTTTATCAGCCCCAGCATTTT. As protein: CASSFSSGQGLYQPQHF. The full variable domain, rest sourced from reference TRBV28 and TRBJ1-5, is DVKVTQSSRYLVKRTGEKVFLECVQDMDHENMFWYRQDPGLGLRLIYFSYDVKMKEKGDIPEGYSVSREKKERFSLILESASTNQTSMYLCASSFSSGQGLYQPQHFGDGTRLSIL.

This chain connects TRBV5-5 to TRBJ2-7; 10 nucleotides agree with TRBD1. Per the germline V gene, CDR1 is SGHKS and CDR2 is YYEKEE (reference sequence). This CDR3 has 14 amino acids. V was clipped by 2 bases and J by 2 bases; unmatched bases: 1. CDR3 amino acids: CASSFGTGAYEQYF. The CDR3 nucleotides read TGTGCCAGCAGCTTCGGGACAGGGGCCTACGAGCAGTACTTC.

The chain combines TRBV2 with TRBJ2-5; TRBD1 might be the D (6 bases). V lost 6 bases and J 1 base, leaving 9 bases between the germline ends. Germline V lookup: CDR1 SNHLY, CDR2 FYNNEI. This CDR3 comprises 13 residues. CDR3 in amino acids: CASRGQSQETQYF. In nucleotides, the CDR3 is TGTGCCAGCAGAGGACAGTCCCAAGAGACCCAGTACTTC.

The gene calls are TRBV28 and TRBJ1-1; 11 nucleotides line up with TRBD1. Germline CDR1 reads MDHEN; CDR2 reads SYDVKM. The CDR3 has 17 amino acids. With V trimmed by 6 bases and J by 1 base, 10 bases remained unmatched. In nucleotides, the CDR3 is TGTGCCAGCAGCCGACCGGGACAGGGGGTTCGGAACACTGAAGCTTTCTTT. Amino acids: CASSRPGQGVRNTEAFF.

The V and J genes are TRBV5-1 and TRBJ2-7, with 7 bases matching TRBD1. V lost 0 bases to trimming and J lost 3 bases; unmatched junction nucleotides: 6. This CDR3 comprises 15 residues. The germline CDR1 and CDR2 sequences are SGHRS and YFSETQ. The CDR3 sequence is CASSLGSGQIYEQYF. DNA for the CDR3: TGCGCCAGCAGCTTGGGGTCGGGACAGATCTACGAGCAGTACTTC.

This chain links TRBV6-5 with TRBJ1-1; D possibly corresponds to TRBD1 (5 bases). Germline assignment: CDR1 MNHEY and CDR2 SVGAGI. The CDR3 length is 13 residues. V shed 10 bases and J shed 3 bases, with 15 bases lying between them. Written as DNA, the CDR3 is TGTGCCACCTTAGGGCAGGGCGACACTGAAGCTTTCTTT. Residues: CATLGQGDTEAFF.

V is TRBV7-3 and J is TRBJ2-3; D possibly corresponds to TRBD1 (6 bases). The germline V gene encodes CDR1 SGHTA and CDR2 FQGTGA. The ends were cut back, 4 bases at V and 3 bases at J, with 14 bases in the middle. The CDR3 has 15 residues. CDR3 sequence (DNA): TGTGCCAGCAGCTCCAGGACAGACCCAACAGATACGCAGTATTTT. This gives the protein CASSSRTDPTDTQYF.